A selection of T cell receptor beta chains follows, all from one sample in a study of Graves' ophthalmopathy and Graves' hyperthyroidism. TCRdb redid the calling of the multiplex PCR reads with MiXCR, one entry per CDR3 protein. The sample includes some 170,000 distinct CDR3 sequences, 35% to 50% seen only once; the top ten take around 8.9%. Sequencing input: peripheral blood. These receptor sequences come from a man aged 25 to 45 with Graves' ophthalmopathy. CDR3s include the opening cysteine and the closing phenylalanine or tryptophan. D genes are given only for firm matches. Size values are once, few and many counts, or a class for expanded clones, and some rows have none.

CDR3 DNA	CDR3 protein	J gene	D gene	V gene	clone size
TGTGCCAGCAGTTACCCAGGACTAGCGGGAGGTTCCAACGAGCAGTACTTC	CASSYPGLAGGSNEQYF	TRBJ2-7	TRBD2	TRBV6-2/TRBV6-3	.
TGTGCCAGCAGTTTAGTGATAGACTCTGGAAACACCATATATTTT	CASSLVIDSGNTIYF	TRBJ1-3	.	TRBV28	many
TGTGCCAGCAGCTTACAGCTAGGCCCCCACGAGCAGTACTTC	CASSLQLGPHEQYF	TRBJ2-7	.	TRBV11-2	.
TGTGCCAGCAGTGACAGGGGAAGTGGCTACACCTTC	CASSDRGSGYTF	TRBJ1-2	.	TRBV6-1	once
TGTGCCAGCAGTCCTTTACAGGCGACCTATGGCTACACCTTC	CASSPLQATYGYTF	TRBJ1-2	.	TRBV6-1	.
TGTGCCAGCAGTAGCTGGCGGGAGGGTGGAGAGACCCAGTACTTC	CASSSWREGGETQYF	TRBJ2-5	TRBD2	TRBV28	many
TGCGCCAGCAGCTCATCCGGGACAGGGAACACTGAAGCTTTCTTT	CASSSSGTGNTEAFF	TRBJ1-1	TRBD1	TRBV5-1	.
TGCAGCGTTGGGGCGACTAGCGGGAGCTACGAGCAGTACTTC	CSVGATSGSYEQYF	TRBJ2-7	TRBD2	TRBV29-1	once
TGTGCCAGCAGCTTCAGGGGGCAAATGAGCACTGAAGCTTTCTTT	CASSFRGQMSTEAFF	TRBJ1-1	TRBD1	TRBV7-9	.
TGTGCCAGCAGTTACTCCGGGACAGCCCCCTACGAGCAGTACTTC	CASSYSGTAPYEQYF	TRBJ2-7	TRBD1	TRBV6-2/TRBV6-3	many
TGTGCCAGCAGTTATGGGACAGAAGCTTTCTTT	CASSYGTEAFF	TRBJ1-1	.	TRBV12-3/TRBV12-4	few
TGTGCCAGCAGTAAAGGACTAGCGGGACTGGGCGAGCAGTACTTC	CASSKGLAGLGEQYF	TRBJ2-7	TRBD2	TRBV7-2	many
TGTGCCAGCAGTTTGCGGCTGCTAGGCGACGAGCAGTACTTC	CASSLRLLGDEQYF	TRBJ2-7	.	TRBV7-6	.
TGTGCCAGCAGCCCCGAACCCTACAGGGGCGGTCGCTCCTACGAGCAGTACTTC	CASSPEPYRGGRSYEQYF	TRBJ2-7	TRBD1	TRBV11-2	.
TGTGCCAGCCGAGGACTGGGGAAAGCTTACGAGCAGTACTTC	CASRGLGKAYEQYF	TRBJ2-7	.	TRBV6-1	.
TGCAGCGCTTGGACCTCTAACTATGGCTACACCTTC	CSAWTSNYGYTF	TRBJ1-2	.	TRBV29-1	.
TGCGCCAGCAGTATAGGGTGGGACAGGGCCCCCTACGAGCAGTACTTC	CASSIGWDRAPYEQYF	TRBJ2-7	TRBD1	TRBV4-3	many
TGTGCCAGCAGTCTCCAGGGTTACGCTGGAAACACCATATATTTT	CASSLQGYAGNTIYF	TRBJ1-3	.	TRBV12-3/TRBV12-4	.
TGTGCCACCAGTGATTTGTCGGACAGGGAAGAGACCCAGTACTTC	CATSDLSDREETQYF	TRBJ2-5	TRBD1	TRBV24-1	.
TGTGCCAGCAGCCCCGGGACAGCGAAAGAGCAGTACTTC	CASSPGTAKEQYF	TRBJ2-7	TRBD1	TRBV24-1	.
TGTGCCTGGAGGGTTACTAGCGGGATGGCGAACACCGGGGAGCTGTTTTTT	CAWRVTSGMANTGELFF	TRBJ2-2	TRBD2	TRBV30	many
TGTGCCACCAGCGCGATTTTGGGGGGGCCCAATCAGCCCCAGCATTTT	CATSAILGGPNQPQHF	TRBJ1-5	.	TRBV15	.
TGTGCCAGCTCACCACAGGGGGCGGTGGAGACCCAGTACTTC	CASSPQGAVETQYF	TRBJ2-5	TRBD1	TRBV18	many
TGTGCCAGCAGTGATCGGGTACAGCCCCAGCATTTT	CASSDRVQPQHF	TRBJ1-5	.	TRBV12-3/TRBV12-4	.
TGTGCCAGCAGTTTACCGGGGACACAAAGATTCTACGAGCAGTACTTC	CASSLPGTQRFYEQYF	TRBJ2-7	.	TRBV28	few
TGTGCCAGCAGCCTAGGAGCAGGGTACCAGCCCCAGCATTTT	CASSLGAGYQPQHF	TRBJ1-5	.	TRBV9	many
TGTGCCAGCAGTTACCGGGGGGGCCTGTTGGAGACCCAGTACTTC	CASSYRGGLLETQYF	TRBJ2-5	TRBD2	TRBV6-2/TRBV6-3	.
TGTGCCAGCAGTTACGGGACAGGGAACGCGAAGACCCAGTACTTC	CASSYGTGNAKTQYF	TRBJ2-5	TRBD1	TRBV6-2/TRBV6-3	.
TGTGCCAGCAGCCTCTCGAGGTCTCACGGCTACACCTTC	CASSLSRSHGYTF	TRBJ1-2	.	TRBV12-3/TRBV12-4	few
TGTGCCAGCAGCTTAGTGGTTGGTCAGGGTGGGGAGACCCAGTACTTC	CASSLVVGQGGETQYF	TRBJ2-5	.	TRBV7-8	few
TGTGCCAGCAGTCCCTTCGGACTAGCGAGAACCTACGAGCAGTACTTC	CASSPFGLARTYEQYF	TRBJ2-7	TRBD2	TRBV27	many
TGTGCCAGCAGGCCCGGGATTCCTGAACCGGGTGAGCAGTACTTC	CASRPGIPEPGEQYF	TRBJ2-7	.	TRBV28	many
TGTGCCAGCAGTTTAGGTAGGGTGGAGGGAACTGAAGCTTTCTTT	CASSLGRVEGTEAFF	TRBJ1-1	.	TRBV27	many
TGCGCCAGCAGCCAAGCGTGGGCAGGGCAAGAGACCCAGTACTTC	CASSQAWAGQETQYF	TRBJ2-5	.	TRBV4-1	.
TGTGCCAGCAGCTTGAGGGAGAACTACGAGCAGTACTTC	CASSLRENYEQYF	TRBJ2-7	.	TRBV6-2/TRBV6-3	many
TGTGCCAGCAGGGTCGGGGGTAGCGGGAGAGAGACCCAGTACTTC	CASRVGGSGRETQYF	TRBJ2-5	TRBD2	TRBV2	.